The 24 T cell receptor beta chains listed next were all sequenced from one sample in a study of patients and donors after allogeneic stem cell transplantation. From the RT-PCR reads, TCRdb called clonotypes with MiXCR, one entry per CDR3 protein. The sample lists about 410,000 distinct CDR3 sequences, 16% occurring once. Source material: blood, either unsorted or a sorted T cell fraction (not recorded which). The receptors were gathered from a human donor who was either an allogeneic HSCT recipient or a stem cell or donor lymphocyte infusion donor (not recorded which). It is not recorded whose cells these are; they may come from a transplant donor.

Only a few counts were recorded for this clonotype. V gene TRBV5-1 combines with J gene TRBJ2-7; D unclear. The CDR3 is 12 amino acids. Trimming cost V 5 bases and J 3 bases, with 9 bases left between them. CDR1 is SGHRS, CDR2 YFSETQ, per germline. This CDR3 is CASRTDGYEQYF. The CDR3, as DNA: TGCGCCAGCAGAACCGACGGCTACGAGCAGTACTTC.

This clonotype was seen a few times. The J gene is TRBJ1-2, the V gene TRBV7-2; a weak D match, TRBD1 (5 bases). CDR1 and CDR2 from the germline V gene are SGHTA and FQGNSA. The CDR3 extends over 14 amino acids. V dropped 1 base and J dropped 8 bases, with 14 bases sitting between them. The CDR3 here is CASSLDPGGGGYTF. DNA for the CDR3: TGTGCCAGCAGCTTAGATCCGGGGGGAGGAGGCTACACCTTC.

Only a few counts were recorded for this clonotype. This chain uses TRBV7-2 with TRBJ2-7; D is possibly TRBD2 (5 bases). The CDR3 is made up of 10 amino acids. CDR1 and CDR2 from the germline V gene are SGHTA and FQGNSA. Trimming stripped 5 bases from V and 7 bases from J, with 6 bases between. The CDR3, as DNA: TGTGCCAGCAGCACGGGGGAGCAGTACTTC. Translation gives CASSTGEQYF.

This chain connects TRBV27 to TRBJ1-2; tentatively, D is TRBD1 (5 bases). Germline loops: CDR1 MNHEY, CDR2 SMNVEV (reference sequence). The CDR3 is 11 amino acids. The V end lost 10 bases, the J end lost 8 bases, and 14 bases lay between the germline ends. In DNA form, the CDR3 reads TGTGCCACCCGCTCCCGGGACGGCTACACCTTC. This sequence encodes CATRSRDGYTF.

This clonotype was observed a handful of times. The chain joins TRBV12-3 or TRBV12-4 to TRBJ1-3; D remains unclear. The CDR3 spans 14 residues. Trimming took off 4 bases at V and 0 bases at J, with 7 bases between the two ends. The CDR3 loop reads CASSWTDSGNTIYF. The CDR3 nucleotides are TGTGCCAGCAGTTGGACCGACTCTGGAAACACCATATATTTT.

This sequence joins TRBV2 and TRBJ2-7; D is undetermined. V lost 3 bases to trimming and J lost 6 bases, with 9 bases between them. This CDR3 has 12 residues. The germline V gene has CDR1 SNHLY and CDR2 FYNNEI. The CDR3 here is CASSEGGSEQYF. Here the CDR3 DNA reads TGTGCCAGCAGTGAGGGTGGTTCCGAGCAGTACTTC.

The genes are TRBV5-1 and TRBJ1-2; D not resolved. The CDR3 length is 16 residues. The V end lost 3 bases, the J end lost 3 bases, and 18 bases lay between the germline ends. Germline CDR1 SGHRS, CDR2 YFSETQ. CDR3: CASSSRLIGEDYGYTF. In DNA form, the CDR3 reads TGCGCCAGCAGCTCACGACTTATCGGGGAGGACTATGGCTACACCTTC.

This clonotype showed up many times. The chain couples TRBV20-1 to TRBJ2-3; 7 positions agree with TRBD2. With V trimmed by 3 bases and J by 0 bases, 3 bases remained unmatched. Per the germline V gene, CDR1 is DFQATT and CDR2 is SNEGSKA (reference sequence). This CDR3 contains 14 residues. The CDR3 protein is CSARAGGSTDTQYF. The CDR3 DNA reads as TGCAGTGCTAGGGCCGGGGGGAGCACAGATACGCAGTATTTT.

This clonotype has a handful of counts. The V and J genes are TRBV7-2 and TRBJ2-1; 9 bases line up with TRBD1. Per germline, CDR1 SGHTA and CDR2 FQGNSA. The CDR3 has 16 residues. J gave up 6 bases and V 5 bases, and 11 bases lay outside the gene matches. The CDR3 loop reads CASSLKTGTGINEQFF. The CDR3 DNA is TGTGCCAGCAGCCTAAAAACCGGGACAGGGATCAATGAGCAGTTCTTC.

This clonotype was counted a few times. V gene TRBV5-1 combines with J gene TRBJ1-5, with a tentative D call TRBD1 (6 bases). The V and J ends lost 1 base and 6 bases respectively, with 14 bases between them. The CDR3 is 15 residues long. Germline CDR1 is SGHRS and CDR2 is YFSETQ. In DNA form, the CDR3 reads TGCGCCAGCAGCTTGAGAGGGGGGGCCGGTCAGCCCCAGCATTTT. Protein sequence: CASSLRGGAGQPQHF.

This clonotype appeared a few times. The chain recombines TRBV6-1 with TRBJ1-5, with D possibly matching TRBD1 (5 bases). The CDR3 covers 17 residues. V lost 6 bases, J lost 1 base, and 19 bases lay in between. Germline assignment: CDR1 MNHNS and CDR2 SASEGT. This CDR3 is CASRTPGADPSNQPQHF. In DNA, the CDR3 is TGTGCCAGCAGAACCCCTGGGGCAGATCCAAGCAATCAGCCCCAGCATTTT.

CDR3 in DNA: TGTGCCATCAGTCCCCACCGACTAGCCGTATATGAGCAGTTCTTC. Protein: CAISPHRLAVYEQFF. The V gene is TRBV10-3, the J gene TRBJ2-1, with 7 bases identical to TRBD2. The CDR3 is 15 amino acids. Germline values: CDR1 ENHRY, CDR2 SYGVKD. The junction had 12 bases not matched to a gene; V was cut back by 5 bases and J by 8 bases.

J is TRBJ1-2 and V is TRBV6-5; maybe TRBD1 (5 bases). CDR3 size: 11 residues. The V gene lost 6 bases and the J gene lost 8 bases, with 10 bases spanning the gap. In germline, CDR1 is MNHEY, CDR2 SVGAGI. The DNA for the CDR3 is TGTGCCAGCAGCCATGGACAAGGCTACACCTTC. It is translated as CASSHGQGYTF.

The J gene is TRBJ1-2, the V gene TRBV5-5; D is ambiguous. The CDR3 has 11 residues. Trimming took 4 bases from V and 8 from J, leaving 9 bases between them. CDR1 is SGHKS, CDR2 YYEKEE, per germline (reference sequence). The CDR3 spells CASSRAGGYTF. Written as DNA, the CDR3 is TGTGCCAGCAGCCGGGCCGGGGGCTACACCTTC.

The CDR3 region is CASSIGGPQNEQFF. The CDR3 DNA sequence: TGTGCCAGTAGTATAGGGGGGCCGCAGAATGAGCAGTTCTTC. The gene calls are TRBV19 and TRBJ2-1; a weak D match, TRBD1 (6 bases). CDR1 is LNHDA, CDR2 SQIVND, per germline (reference sequence). The V and J ends lost 1 base and 7 bases respectively, with 11 bases between them. The CDR3 has 14 residues. The full variable domain, in which reference TRBV19 and TRBJ2-1 provide the parts outside the CDR3, is DGGITQSPKYLFRKEGQNVTLSCEQNLNHDAMYWYRQDPGQGLRLIYYSQIVNDFQKGDIAEGYSVSREKKESFPLTVTSAQKNPTAFYLCASSIGGPQNEQFFGPGTRLTVL.

The V and J genes are TRBV27 and TRBJ1-2, with D maybe TRBD1 (5 bases). Between the trimmed V and J ends, which lost 7 bases and 3 bases, there was a span of 15 bases. Germline V gene lookup returns CDR1 MNHEY and CDR2 SMNVEV (reference sequence). The CDR3 loop spans 14 amino acids. The CDR3 region is CASTSSRAHYGYTF. The CDR3 DNA is TGTGCCAGCACCTCCTCCAGGGCACACTATGGCTACACCTTC.

The chain combines TRBV20-1 with TRBJ1-6; 7 bases are shared with TRBD1. The trim removed 2 bases at V and 6 bases at J, leaving 13 bases unmatched. CDR1 is DFQATT and CDR2 is SNEGSKA in the germline V gene (reference sequence). The CDR3 runs 17 residues. The CDR3 sequence: CSARSSRGGGSNSPLHF. CDR3 nucleotides: TGCAGTGCTAGAAGTTCAAGGGGAGGGGGCAGTAATTCACCCCTCCACTTT.

This clonotype has more than one count but fewer than ten. The rearrangement links TRBV6-5 to TRBJ1-2; D possibly corresponds to TRBD1 (6 bases). Germline loops: CDR1 MNHEY, CDR2 SVGAGI. V was trimmed by 3 bases and J by 2 bases, leaving 10 bases between them. The CDR3 covers 14 residues. The CDR3 coding sequence is TGTGCCAGCAGTTATGGGGGGACAAACTATGGCTACACCTTC. As protein: CASSYGGTNYGYTF.

This clonotype was detected ten times or more. The chain has TRBV4-3 and TRBJ2-1; D is possibly TRBD2 (7 bases). Looked up from germline, CDR1 is LGHNA and CDR2 is YSLEER. V was pared by 0 bases and J by 8 bases, with 29 bases between. CDR3 length: 20 residues. The DNA for the CDR3 is TGCGCCAGCAGCCAAGATTGGAGACCCGGGGGGCCAATAAACAGCTATGAGCAGTTCTTC. The encoded protein is CASSQDWRPGGPINSYEQFF.

This clonotype appeared a few times. V is TRBV6-1 and J is TRBJ2-4, with 14 positions matching TRBD2. Germline V gene data show CDR1 as MNHNS and CDR2 as SASEGT. The CDR3 loop spans 18 amino acids. With 6 bases clipped from V and 1 base from J, the junction kept 8 bases outside the gene matches. As DNA, the CDR3 is TGTGCCAGCAGACCTCGACTAGCGGGAGGGCCTGCCAAAAACATTCAGTACTTC. Protein sequence: CASRPRLAGGPAKNIQYF.

This rearrangement joins TRBV6-1 to TRBJ1-1; D gene uncertain. CDR1 is MNHNS and CDR2 is SASEGT in the germline V gene. The V end lost 8 bases, the J end lost 0 bases, and 16 bases lay between the germline ends. The length of the CDR3 is 15 residues. The CDR3 bases are TGTGCCAGCGGCGGAAGTATACCCATGAACACTGAAGCTTTCTTT. This sequence encodes CASGGSIPMNTEAFF.

Only a few counts were recorded for this clonotype. The chain joins TRBV3-1 to TRBJ2-5, with 14 bases fitting TRBD2. This CDR3 comprises 14 residues. From germline, CDR1 is LGHDT and CDR2 YNNKEL (reference sequence). V lost 4 bases to trimming and J lost 6 bases; unmatched junction nucleotides: 1. The DNA of the CDR3 is TGTGCCAGCAGCCGGACTAGCGGGGGGAAGACCCAGTACTTC. It yields the protein CASSRTSGGKTQYF.

This clonotype was observed a handful of times. The chain joins TRBV7-8 to TRBJ2-7; TRBD1 matches at 10 bases. The germline gives CDR1 SGHVS, CDR2 FQNEAQ. The V and J ends lost 2 bases and 0 bases, in that order; junction bases with no gene match: 4. CDR3 size: 16 residues. CDR3 in DNA: TGTGCCAGCAGCTTAATGGGACAGGGGTTCTCCTACGAGCAGTACTTC. Protein sequence: CASSLMGQGFSYEQYF. The whole variable domain, remainder taken from reference TRBV7-8 and TRBJ2-7, is GAGVSQSPRYKVAKRGQDVALRCDPISGHVSLFWYQQALGQGPEFLTYFQNEAQLDKSGLPSDRFFAERPEGSVSTLKIQRTQQEDSAVYLCASSLMGQGFSYEQYFGPGTRLTVT.

This clonotype was observed many times. The chain joins TRBV25-1 to TRBJ2-5; no clear D. The germline CDR1 and CDR2 sequences are MGHDK and SYGVNS. The CDR3 extends over 14 amino acids. Trimming removed 2 bases from V and 1 base from J, with 8 bases in between. The CDR3 loop reads CASSERQIQETQYF. Here the CDR3 DNA reads TGTGCCAGCAGTGAACGGCAGATCCAAGAGACCCAGTACTTC.